This T cell receptor (beta chain) was captured in a study of CD8 T cells in ankylosing spondylitis. This clonotype has just a few counts. Via MiXCR, TCRdb re-called the 5' RACE reads, giving one row per CDR3 protein. The table has under 200,000 distinct CDR3 sequences, approximately 9% seen once; the top ten hold approximately 16%. The receptor's source is a female donor with ankylosing spondylitis or in good health (not recorded which). The sample taken for sequencing was blood, either unsorted or a sorted T cell fraction (not recorded which).

The CDR3 spells CSVEGPSPWGEQFF. DNA of the CDR3: TGCAGCGTTGAAGGGCCCTCACCCTGGGGTGAGCAGTTCTTC. The chain carries TRBV29-1 and TRBJ2-1; the D is unclear. CDR3 length equals 14 residues. Germline loops: CDR1 SQVTM, CDR2 ANQGSEA. V lost 1 base to trimming and J lost 9 bases, with 16 bases between them.